These 2 T cell receptor beta chains originate from one sample sequenced in a study of T-cell memory formation after mild COVID-19. TCRdb redid the calling of the 5' RACE reads with MiXCR, one entry per CDR3 protein. Altogether about 430,000 distinct CDR3 sequences are present, 24% being singletons, with the ten largest covering around 8.8%. Sequencing input: PBMCs or a T cell subset sorted from them (not recorded which). These receptors all come from an adult woman who had mild COVID-19 (a few samples of this study predate the infection). Cell type and time point are not known.

The sample holds a few counts of this clonotype. The chain joins TRBV12-3 or TRBV12-4 to TRBJ1-5; 7 bases map to TRBD1. With V trimmed by 7 bases and J by 5 bases, 8 bases remained unmatched. This CDR3 contains 14 residues. The CDR3 region is CASKLQGYDQPQHF. CDR3 sequence (DNA): TGTGCCAGCAAATTACAGGGGTACGATCAGCCCCAGCATTTT.

The V gene is TRBV10-2, the J gene TRBJ1-5; the match to TRBD1 covers 9 bases. The CDR3 sequence is 15 residues long. The V gene end was trimmed by 5 bases and the J gene end by 5 bases; junction bases not matched to a gene: 7. In germline, CDR1 is WSHSY, CDR2 SAAADI. CDR3 loop: CASSRTGGPYQPQHF. DNA for the CDR3: TGCGCCAGCAGTCGAACAGGGGGCCCCTATCAGCCCCAGCATTTT.